The source of this T cell receptor (beta chain) is a study of human thymus T cells. Per the germline V gene, CDR1 is SEHNR and CDR2 is FQNEAQ (reference sequence). This CDR3 has 14 residues. V lost 4 bases and J lost 3; bases outside the gene matches: 6. The repertoire was sequenced with immunoSEQ multiplex PCR; TCRdb's copy has only in-frame clones and lacks some. The data hold around 70,000 clones, with 85% to 95% observed a single time. Resections were taken during corrective heart surgery, and the thymus tissue came from these. The rearrangement joins TRBV7-9 to TRBJ2-7; 7 bases map to TRBD1. Source material: thymus tissue. The clonotype comes from a girl less than two years old with a congenital heart defect but otherwise immunologically healthy. The CDR3: CASSSRDSDYEQYF. CDR3 DNA sequence: TGTGCCAGCAGCTCCCGGGACAGTGACTACGAGCAGTACTTC.